The 3 T cell receptor beta chains in this list originate from one sample, sequenced in a study of response to subunit inactivated influenza vaccine. Each CDR3 protein gets one entry after TCRdb re-called the RT-PCR reads with MiXCR. The data hold more than 700,000 distinct CDR3 sequences, with 21% observed a single time. Sequencing used PBMCs from blood, obtained about 5 days after vaccination. All receptors derive from a man aged 45 to 65 who received an inactivated influenza vaccine.

This clonotype appeared a few times. V and J are TRBV20-1 and TRBJ2-5, with 15 bases fitting TRBD2. The CDR3 totals 16 residues. CDR1 is DFQATT, CDR2 SNEGSKA, per germline (reference sequence). V lost 6 bases to trimming and J lost 5 bases; unmatched junction nucleotides: 10. The CDR3 sequence is CSATGLAGGRGETQYF. The CDR3 DNA reads TGCAGTGCCACCGGACTAGCGGGGGGGCGTGGGGAGACCCAGTACTTC.

V gene TRBV29-1 combines with J gene TRBJ2-1, with D unclear. The CDR3 runs to 14 residues. CDR1 is SQVTM and CDR2 is ANQGSEA in the germline V gene. V lost 2 bases and J lost 2, with 10 bases in between. CDR3 coding DNA: TGCAGCGTTGAACCCCCCCAGGCCTACAATGAGCAGTTCTTC. This translates into CSVEPPQAYNEQFF.

J is TRBJ1-1 and V is TRBV20-1; D unclear. This CDR3 is built from 16 residues. With 0 bases removed from V and 3 bases from J, the gap between germline ends came to 17 bases. CDR1 is DFQATT and CDR2 is SNEGSKA in the germline V gene (reference sequence). The CDR3, as DNA: TGCAGTGCTAGAGATCGTATCTCGGGATACTACACTGAAGCTTTCTTT. Encoded protein: CSARDRISGYYTEAFF.